The source of this T cell receptor (beta chain) is a study of blood T cell repertoires in COVID-19. V dropped 5 bases and J dropped 5 bases, with 12 bases sitting between them. Germline loops: CDR1 SGHAT, CDR2 FQNNGV. The CDR3 consists of 13 residues. TCRdb's copy holds only in-frame clones and misses some; the assay was immunoSEQ multiplex PCR. The profile shows 97,000 or so clones, 84% of them singletons. The source material was peripheral blood. The genes are TRBV11-2 and TRBJ2-5; possibly TRBD2 for D (6 bases). The receptor was derived from a man aged 35 to 55 with active or convalescent COVID-19. This CDR3 is CASSNPGRETQYF. The DNA of the CDR3 is TGTGCCAGCAGCAATCCGGGGAGGGAGACCCAGTACTTC.